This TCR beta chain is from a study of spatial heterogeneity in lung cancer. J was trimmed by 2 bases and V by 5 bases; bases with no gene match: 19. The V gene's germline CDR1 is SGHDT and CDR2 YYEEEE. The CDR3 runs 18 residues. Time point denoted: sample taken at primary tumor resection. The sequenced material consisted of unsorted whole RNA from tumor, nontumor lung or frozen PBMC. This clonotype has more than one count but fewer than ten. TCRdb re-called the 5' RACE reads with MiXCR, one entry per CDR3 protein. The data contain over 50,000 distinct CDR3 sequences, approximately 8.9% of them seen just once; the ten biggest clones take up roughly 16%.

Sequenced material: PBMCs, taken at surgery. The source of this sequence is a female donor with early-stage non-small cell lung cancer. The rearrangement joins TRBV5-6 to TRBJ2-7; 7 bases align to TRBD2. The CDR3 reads CASRRRGGVSSGTYEQYV. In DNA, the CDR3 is TGTGCCAGCAGACGCCGGGGCGGGGTGTCTAGCGGTACCTACGAGCAGTACGTC.